Listed here are 9 T cell receptor beta chains from one sample, sequenced in a study of T cell changes during pregnancy in multiple sclerosis. Sequencing used immunoSEQ multiplex PCR; TCRdb keeps in-frame clones, though not all of them. The table records under 40,000 clones, roughly 88% of them present only once. Sample: peripheral blood, taken in the second trimester of pregnancy. The receptors were sampled from a female donor in good health, enrolled as a control in a pregnancy study.

V gene TRBV27 combines with J gene TRBJ2-5, with 7 bases matching TRBD1. V gave up 5 bases and J gave up 5 bases; unmatched junction bases: 11. CDR1 is MNHEY, CDR2 SMNVEV, per germline (reference sequence). The CDR3 sequence is 15 residues long. The CDR3 here is CASSLRTGGVETQYF. The CDR3 region has the DNA TGTGCCAGCAGTCTACGGACAGGAGGTGTGGAGACCCAGTACTTC.

This clone was found once. The J gene is TRBJ2-7, the V gene TRBV18; 9 nucleotides line up with TRBD1. The CDR3 contains 16 residues. V lost 3 bases and J lost 3; bases outside the gene matches: 9. CDR1 is KGHSH and CDR2 is LQKENI in the germline V gene. CDR3 residues: CASSPFPGTGFYEQYF. The CDR3 DNA reads TGTGCCAGCTCACCCTTTCCCGGGACAGGGTTCTACGAGCAGTACTTC.

The chain recombines TRBV19 with TRBJ2-6; D is unresolved. Trimming cost V 3 bases and J 0 bases, with 3 bases left between them. The germline gives CDR1 LNHDA, CDR2 SQIVND (reference sequence). The CDR3 loop spans 14 amino acids. DNA of the CDR3: TGTGCCAGTAGTATCTCCTCTGGGGCCAACGTCCTGACTTTC. Translation gives CASSISSGANVLTF. Filled out from reference TRBV19 and TRBJ2-6, the complete variable domain reads DGGITQSPKYLFRKEGQNVTLSCEQNLNHDAMYWYRQDPGQGLRLIYYSQIVNDFQKGDIAEGYSVSREKKESFPLTVTSAQKNPTAFYLCASSISSGANVLTFGAGSRLTVL.

The genes are TRBV29-1 and TRBJ1-6; possibly TRBD1 for D (6 bases). CDR3 length: 16 amino acids. Germline V gene sequence: CDR1 SQVTM, CDR2 ANQGSEA. V was trimmed by 8 bases and J by 7 bases, leaving 24 bases between them. CDR3: CSPGPGGGLGNSPLHF. CDR3 DNA: TGCAGCCCGGGGCCTGGGGGGGGGCTAGGGAATTCACCCCTCCACTTT.

The genes are TRBV5-5 and TRBJ2-5; D is uncertain. The CDR3 sequence is 13 residues long. Trimming removed 2 bases at V and 2 bases at J, with 7 bases between. Per germline, CDR1 SGHKS and CDR2 YYEKEE (reference sequence). The CDR3 protein is CASSFPGQETQYF. CDR3 nucleotide sequence: TGTGCCAGCAGCTTCCCCGGGCAAGAGACCCAGTACTTC.

The CDR3 sequence: CASSLTGLASDTQYF. The CDR3 DNA reads TGTGCCAGCAGCCTCACGGGACTAGCGTCAGATACGCAGTATTTT. The chain recombines TRBV7-3 with TRBJ2-3, with 10 nucleotides matching TRBD2. The ends lost 5 bases at V and 4 bases at J; junction bases unmatched: 6. The CDR3 length is 15 residues. Germline V lookup: CDR1 SGHTA, CDR2 FQGTGA. Looking up the rest from reference TRBV7-3 and TRBJ2-3 gives the full variable domain: GAGVSQTPSNKVTEKGKYVELRCDPISGHTALYWYRQSLGQGPEFLIYFQGTGAADDSGLPNDRFFAVRPEGSVSTLKIQRTERGDSAVYLCASSLTGLASDTQYFGPGTRLTVL.

The chain recombines TRBV9 with TRBJ2-7; a possible D gene is TRBD1 (6 bases). Trimming removed 2 bases from V and 0 bases from J, with 9 bases in between. The germline V gene encodes CDR1 SGDLS and CDR2 YYNGEE. The CDR3 is 14 amino acids. The CDR3 loop is CASSVGQNSYEQYF. CDR3 sequence (DNA): TGTGCCAGCAGCGTGGGACAAAACTCCTACGAGCAGTACTTC.

CDR3 region: CAWRENSPLHF. CDR3 nucleotides: TGTGCCTGGAGAGAGAATTCACCCCTCCACTTT. J is TRBJ1-6 and V is TRBV30; no reliable D call. The V gene lost 3 bases and the J gene lost 7 bases, with 4 bases spanning the gap. In germline, CDR1 is GTSNPN, CDR2 SVGIG (reference sequence). This CDR3 region has 11 residues.

This clone was observed a single time. The CDR3 bases are TGTGCCAGCTCACCACAAGCGGGAGCTGGGACCCAGTACTTC. Translated: CASSPQAGAGTQYF. This chain connects TRBV18 to TRBJ2-5; 8 bases are shared with TRBD2. This CDR3 region has 14 residues. Germline V CDR1 and CDR2: KGHSH, LQKENI. V trimming: 1 base; J trimming: 7 bases; junction bases outside the gene matches: 5. Based on the CDR3 plus reference TRBV18 and TRBJ2-5, the full variable domain is NAGVMQNPRHLVRRRGQEARLRCSPMKGHSHVYWYRQLPEEGLKFMVYLQKENIIDESGMPKERFSAEFPKEGPSILRIQQVVRGDSAAYFCASSPQAGAGTQYFGPGTRLLVL.